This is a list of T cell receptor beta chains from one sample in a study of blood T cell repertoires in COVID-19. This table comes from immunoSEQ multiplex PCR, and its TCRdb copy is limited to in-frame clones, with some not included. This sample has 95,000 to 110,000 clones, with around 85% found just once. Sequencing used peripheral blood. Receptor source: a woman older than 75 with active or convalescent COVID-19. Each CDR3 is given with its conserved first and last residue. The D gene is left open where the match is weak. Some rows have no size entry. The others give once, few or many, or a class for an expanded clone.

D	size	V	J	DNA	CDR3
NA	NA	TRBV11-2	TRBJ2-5	TGTGCCAGCAGCTCACAGGCGATGCAAGAGACCCAGTACTTC	CASSSQAMQETQYF
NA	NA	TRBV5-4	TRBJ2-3	TGTGCCAGCAGCCGAGTCGCGGGGGCCGGCACAGATACGCAGTATTTT	CASSRVAGAGTDTQYF
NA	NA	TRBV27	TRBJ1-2	TGTGCCAGCGGGGCAACTAACTATGGCTACACCTTC	CASGATNYGYTF
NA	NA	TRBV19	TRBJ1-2	TGTGCCAGTAGAAGACTGGAAACTAACTATGGCTACACCTTC	CASRRLETNYGYTF
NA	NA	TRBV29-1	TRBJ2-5	TGCAGCGGGGCAGGGCTTCAAGAGACCCAGTACTTC	CSGAGLQETQYF
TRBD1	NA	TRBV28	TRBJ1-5	TGTGCCAGCAGTTCAGGGGGCGAGGGCAATCAGCCCCAGCATTTT	CASSSGGEGNQPQHF
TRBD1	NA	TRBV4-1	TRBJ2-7	TGCGCCAGCAGCCGAGAGTCGGGGACAGGGTTCTACGAGCAGTACTTC	CASSRESGTGFYEQYF
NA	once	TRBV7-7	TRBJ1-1	TGTGCTAGCAGCTTTACGTGTTATCCGGGAGGGAAAAGAAACACTGAAGCTTTCTTT	CASSFTCYPGGKRNTEAFF
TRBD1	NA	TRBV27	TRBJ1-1	TGTGCCACCAGGGACAGGGTGGCTGGTTGGGCTTTCTTT	CATRDRVAGWAFF
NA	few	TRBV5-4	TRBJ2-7	TGTGCCAGCAGCTTGGCCCAATCGTCGGTCTTCGAGCAGTACTTC	CASSLAQSSVFEQYF
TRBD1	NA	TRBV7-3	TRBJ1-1	TGTGCCAGCAGCAAAGGGGGCATGAACACTGAAGCTTTCTTT	CASSKGGMNTEAFF
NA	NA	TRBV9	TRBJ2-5	TGTGCCAGCAGCGTAGAAGGGGGATTGGGAGAGACCCAGTACTTC	CASSVEGGLGETQYF
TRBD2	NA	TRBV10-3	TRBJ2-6	TGTGCCATCAGTGAGACGAGAGTAGCGGGAGGGCCCTCTGGGGCCAACGTCCTGACTTTC	CAISETRVAGGPSGANVLTF
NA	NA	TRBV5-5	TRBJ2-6	TGTGCCAGCAGTTATAAGAGAAACTCTGGGGCCAACGTCCTGACTTTC	CASSYKRNSGANVLTF
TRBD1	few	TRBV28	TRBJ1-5	TGTGCCAGCAGTAGACAGGGAGGCAATCAGCCCCAGCATTTT	CASSRQGGNQPQHF
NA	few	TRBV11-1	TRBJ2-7	TGTGCCAGCAGCTTAAACTTGGGGGGCTCCTACGAGCAGTACTTC	CASSLNLGGSYEQYF
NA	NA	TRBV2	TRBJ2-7	TGTGCCAGCAGTGTAGTTTTGGACACTCTCCCGAATGCTGAGCAGTACTTC	CASSVVLDTLPNAEQYF
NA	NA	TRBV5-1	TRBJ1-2	TGCGCCAGCAGGCGTGGCAGGGAACCCAACTATGGCTACACCTTC	CASRRGREPNYGYTF
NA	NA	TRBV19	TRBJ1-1	TGTGCCAGTAGTCCCAATACCGGGACTCCTAGCGAAGCTTTCTTT	CASSPNTGTPSEAFF
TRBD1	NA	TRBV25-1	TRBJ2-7	TGTGCCAGCAGTGTTCTCCCCACAGGGGTAGGAAGTTCCTACGAGCAGTACTTC	CASSVLPTGVGSSYEQYF
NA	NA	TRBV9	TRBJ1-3	TGTGCCAGCAGCGTAGATGAGGTCTGGAACACCATATATTTT	CASSVDEVWNTIYF
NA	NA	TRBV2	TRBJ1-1	TGTGCCAGCAGTGTAGGAGGGCGGAAGGCTTTCTTT	CASSVGGRKAFF
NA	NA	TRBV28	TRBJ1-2	TGTGCCAGCAGTTTAGGTCAGAACTATGGCTACACCTTC	CASSLGQNYGYTF
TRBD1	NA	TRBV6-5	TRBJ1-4	TGTGCCAGCAAATCAGGCCAGGGGGGTGAAAAACTGTTTTTT	CASKSGQGGEKLFF
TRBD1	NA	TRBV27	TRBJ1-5	TGTGCCAGCAGTCAAAAACAGGGGGCTGGTCAGCCCCAGCATTTT	CASSQKQGAGQPQHF
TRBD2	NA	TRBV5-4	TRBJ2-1	TGTGCCAGCAGCCCCGGGACTAGCGGGGGTTCGGGGCAGTTCTTC	CASSPGTSGGSGQFF
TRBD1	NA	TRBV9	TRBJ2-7	TGTGCCAGCAGCGTAGAGCCAGGGGGTAGCTACGAGCAGTACTTC	CASSVEPGGSYEQYF
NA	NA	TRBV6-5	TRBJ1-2	TGTGCCAGCAGTTATGGGGGGGGCGCGTACTATGGCTACACCTTC	CASSYGGGAYYGYTF
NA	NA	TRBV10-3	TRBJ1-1	TGTGCCATCAGGTACATATGGAACACTGAAGCTTTCTTT	CAIRYIWNTEAFF
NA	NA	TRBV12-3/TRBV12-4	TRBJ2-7	TGTGCCAGCAGTTTTTCTCACGAGCAGTACTTC	CASSFSHEQYF
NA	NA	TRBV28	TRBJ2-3	TGTGCCAGCAGTAGTTCAGGGGTGGGTCGGGATACGCAGTATTTT	CASSSSGVGRDTQYF
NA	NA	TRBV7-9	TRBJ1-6	TGTGCCAGCAGCTTATCCGGTAACAGCCATTCACCCCTCCACTTT	CASSLSGNSHSPLHF
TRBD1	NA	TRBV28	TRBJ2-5	TGTGCCAGCAGTTACCGACAGGGCGTGGAGACCCAGTACTTC	CASSYRQGVETQYF
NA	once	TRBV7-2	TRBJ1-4	TGTGCCAGCAGCTTAAACACCCTAGGAAATGAAAAACTGTTTTTT	CASSLNTLGNEKLFF
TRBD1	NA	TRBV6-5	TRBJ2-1	TGTGCCAGCAGAGACAGGGGGAACTACAATGAGCAGTTCTTC	CASRDRGNYNEQFF
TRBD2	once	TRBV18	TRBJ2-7	TGTGCCAGCTCACCTTTGAGCGGGACGGAACTTCGGCAGTACTTC	CASSPLSGTELRQYF
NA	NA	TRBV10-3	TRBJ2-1	TGTGCCATCAGTGAGTCGGGGGGACGGCAGTTCTTC	CAISESGGRQFF
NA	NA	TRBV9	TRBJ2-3	TGTGCCAGCAGCGGAGGGTTGAATACGCAGTATTTT	CASSGGLNTQYF
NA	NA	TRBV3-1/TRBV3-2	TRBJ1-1	TGTGCCAGCAACAGCAACACTGAAGCTTTCTTT	CASNSNTEAFF
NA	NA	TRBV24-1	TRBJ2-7	TGTGCCACCAGTGCGCCAGGGGGGAGGAACGAGCAGTACTTC	CATSAPGGRNEQYF
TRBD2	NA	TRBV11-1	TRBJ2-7	TGTGCCAGCAGCGACCGCGGGAGGAGCTCCTACGAGCAGTACTTC	CASSDRGRSSYEQYF
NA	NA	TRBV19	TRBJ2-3	TGTGCCAGTAGCTCCCACCGGGACATAACAGATACGCAGTATTTT	CASSSHRDITDTQYF
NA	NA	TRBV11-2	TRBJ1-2	TGTGCCAGCAGCCTTGCCCCTGGAGGGTCTTATGGCTACACCTTC	CASSLAPGGSYGYTF
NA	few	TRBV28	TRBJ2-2	TGTGCCAGCAGTTTGTCCCCTAGGGGTACCGGGGAGCTGTTTTTT	CASSLSPRGTGELFF
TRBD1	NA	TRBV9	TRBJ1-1	TGTGCCAGCAGCGGGACAGGGGGAACTGAAGCTTTCTTT	CASSGTGGTEAFF
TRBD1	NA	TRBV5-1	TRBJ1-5	TGCGCCAGCAGCCGGACAGGGAGAAATCAGCCCCAGCATTTT	CASSRTGRNQPQHF
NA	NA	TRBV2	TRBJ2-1	TGTGCCAGCAGTGAAGCCGCTAGGGAGCAGTTCTTC	CASSEAAREQFF
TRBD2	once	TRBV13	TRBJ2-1	TGTGCCAGCAGCTTAGGCCTCAGCGGGAGCGTCTACAATGAGCAGTTCTTC	CASSLGLSGSVYNEQFF
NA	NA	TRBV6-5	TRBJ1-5	TGTGCCAGCAGACCAACAGGGTTTAGCAATCAGCCCCAGCATTTT	CASRPTGFSNQPQHF
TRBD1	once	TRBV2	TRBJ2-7	TGTGCCAGCATGATGAGGACAGGGATCTACGAGCAGTACTTC	CASMMRTGIYEQYF
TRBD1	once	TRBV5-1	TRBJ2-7	TGCGCCAGCCGACCGGGACAGGGGGCTTACGAGCAGTACTTC	CASRPGQGAYEQYF
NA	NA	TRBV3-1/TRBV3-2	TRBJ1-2	TGTGCCAGCAGCCAAGCGGGCGGGGGTGGCTACACCTTC	CASSQAGGGGYTF
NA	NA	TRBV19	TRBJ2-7	TGTGCCAGTAGTATTCGGGACACCTACGAGCAGTACTTC	CASSIRDTYEQYF